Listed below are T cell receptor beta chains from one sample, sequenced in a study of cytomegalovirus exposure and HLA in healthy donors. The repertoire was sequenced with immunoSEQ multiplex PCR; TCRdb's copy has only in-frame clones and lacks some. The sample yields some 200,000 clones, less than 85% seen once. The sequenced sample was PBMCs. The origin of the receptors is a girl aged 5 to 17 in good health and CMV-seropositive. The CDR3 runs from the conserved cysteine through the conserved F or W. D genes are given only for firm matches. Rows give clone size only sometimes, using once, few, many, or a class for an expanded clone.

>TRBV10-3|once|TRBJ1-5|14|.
TGTGCCATCAGTGAGGCAGGGGAAAATCAGCCCCAGCATTTT
CAISEAGENQPQHF
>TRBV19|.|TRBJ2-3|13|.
TGTGCCAGTAGTATTTGGGAGGCAGATACGCAGTATTTT
CASSIWEADTQYF
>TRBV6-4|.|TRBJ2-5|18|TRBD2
TGTGCCAGCAGTGACTCGATTCCGGGACTAGCGGACCAAGAGACCCAGTACTTC
CASSDSIPGLADQETQYF
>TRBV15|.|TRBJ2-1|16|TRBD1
TGTGCCACCAGCAGAAACGGGACAGGGAAACATCGAGAGCAGTTCTTC
CATSRNGTGKHREQFF
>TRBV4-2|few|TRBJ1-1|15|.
TGTGCCAGCAGCCAAAGGTTGACAGCGAACACTGAAGCTTTCTTT
CASSQRLTANTEAFF
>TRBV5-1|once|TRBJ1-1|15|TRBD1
TGCGCCAGCACCAACCTGGACAGGACGAACACTGAAGCTTTCTTT
CASTNLDRTNTEAFF
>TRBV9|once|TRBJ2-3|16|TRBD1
TGTGCCAGCAGCGTAGTAGAGACAGGGTACACAGATACGCAGTATTTT
CASSVVETGYTDTQYF
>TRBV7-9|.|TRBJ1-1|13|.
TGTGCCAGCAGCTTAGGAGGAGACACTGAAGCTTTCTTT
CASSLGGDTEAFF
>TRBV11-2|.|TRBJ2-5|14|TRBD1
TGTGCCAGCAGCCGGGACAGAGTCCAAGAGACCCAGTACTTC
CASSRDRVQETQYF
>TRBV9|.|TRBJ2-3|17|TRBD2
TGTGCCAGCAGCGTACGTATTAGCGGGGGAGGCACAGATACGCAGTATTTT
CASSVRISGGGTDTQYF
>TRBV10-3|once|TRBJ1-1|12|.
TGTGCCACCGGGACTCTTAACACTGAAGCTTTCTTT
CATGTLNTEAFF
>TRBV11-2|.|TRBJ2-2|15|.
TGTGCCAGCAGCAACTACGGGGGAACGACCGGGGAGCTGTTTTTT
CASSNYGGTTGELFF
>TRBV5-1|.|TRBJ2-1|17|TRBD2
TGCGCCAGCCGAGAGCTAGCGGGTCCGAGCTCCTACAATGAGCAGTTCTTC
CASRELAGPSSYNEQFF
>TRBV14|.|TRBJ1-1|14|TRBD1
TGTGCCAGCAGCCAGGACAGGGGTGGCACTGAAGCTTTCTTT
CASSQDRGGTEAFF
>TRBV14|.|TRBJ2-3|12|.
TGTGCCAGCAGCCAATTCTCCGATACGCAGTATTTT
CASSQFSDTQYF
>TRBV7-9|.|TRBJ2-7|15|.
TGTGCCAGCAGCCCCCAGGGAACAGGGTCCTACGAGCAGTACTTC
CASSPQGTGSYEQYF
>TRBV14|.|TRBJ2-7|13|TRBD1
TGTGCCAGCAGCCGGACAGGGGGTTACGAGCAGTACTTC
CASSRTGGYEQYF
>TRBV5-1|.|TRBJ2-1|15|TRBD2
TGCGCCAGCAGCGTGGGACTAGCGGGGGGAAGTGAGCAGTTCTTC
CASSVGLAGGSEQFF
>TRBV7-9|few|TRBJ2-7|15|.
TGTGCCAGCAGCCCCGAGGCGGGTCGAAACTACGAGCAGTACTTC
CASSPEAGRNYEQYF
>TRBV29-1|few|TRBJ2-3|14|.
TGCAGCTCCGGTGCAGGGTTGAGATCAGATACGCAGTATTTT
CSSGAGLRSDTQYF